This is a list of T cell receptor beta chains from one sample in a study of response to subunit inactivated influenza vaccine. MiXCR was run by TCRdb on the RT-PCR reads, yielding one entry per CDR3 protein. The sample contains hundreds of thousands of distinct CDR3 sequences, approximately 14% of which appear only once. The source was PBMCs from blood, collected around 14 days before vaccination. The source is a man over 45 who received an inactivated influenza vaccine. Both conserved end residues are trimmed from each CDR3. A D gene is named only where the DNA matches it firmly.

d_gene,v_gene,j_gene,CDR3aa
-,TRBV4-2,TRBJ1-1,ASSQDNLNTEAF
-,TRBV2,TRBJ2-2,ASTGQDTGELF
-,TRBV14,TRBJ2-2,ASSFTPGELF
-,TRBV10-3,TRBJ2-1,AIGGYNEQF
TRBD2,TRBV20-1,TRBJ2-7,SANLRGGGYEQY
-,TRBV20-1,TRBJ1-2,SARMGGYT
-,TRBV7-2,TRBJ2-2,ASSREGELF
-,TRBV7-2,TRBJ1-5,ASSLQDSNQPQH
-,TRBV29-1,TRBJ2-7,SVEGQESSYEQY
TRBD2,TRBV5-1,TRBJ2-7,ASSLGASGSYEQY
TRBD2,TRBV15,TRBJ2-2,ATSFLAGGTGELF
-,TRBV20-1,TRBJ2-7,SAREGRTLPSYEQY
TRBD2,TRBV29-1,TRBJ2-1,SVIGLAEYNEQF
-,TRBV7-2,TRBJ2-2,ASSFSRVEELF
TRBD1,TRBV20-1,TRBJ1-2,SASSGGTGANGYT
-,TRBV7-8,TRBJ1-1,ASSEDSENTEAF
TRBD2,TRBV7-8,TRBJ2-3,ASSHRALETSGVRTDTQY